A single sample gave rise to the 17 T cell receptor beta chains below, sequenced in a study of blood T cell repertoires in COVID-19. Using immunoSEQ multiplex PCR, the repertoire was profiled, and TCRdb retains in-frame clones only, with some absent. The sample has around 290,000 clones, approximately 86% seen once. The material sequenced was peripheral blood. The receptor source for this set is a woman aged 70-85 years with COVID-19, enrolled during active disease.

V usage is TRBV4-2 and J usage is TRBJ1-5, with unresolved D. Trimming shortened V by 1 base and J by 2 bases, and 15 bases separated the two germline ends. Germline lookup yields CDR1 LGHNA and CDR2 YNFKEQ. The CDR3 length is 17 residues. The CDR3 loop is CASSQAGGLIGNQPQHF. In nucleotides, the CDR3 is TGTGCCAGCAGCCAAGCGGGCGGACTGATCGGCAATCAGCCCCAGCATTTT.

This clone was seen only once. V gene TRBV28 combines with J gene TRBJ1-3; perhaps TRBD1 as D (6 bases). The CDR3 length is 16 residues. V shed 0 bases and J shed 0 bases, with 9 bases lying between them. CDR1 is MDHEN, CDR2 SYDVKM, per germline. The CDR3 nucleotides read TGTGCCAGCAGTTTATGGGGGGCGAGCTCTGGAAACACCATATATTTT. Translation: CASSLWGASSGNTIYF.

As DNA, the CDR3 is TGTGCCAGCTCACCAACAAACAGGATGAACACTGAAGCTTTCTTT. This encodes CASSPTNRMNTEAFF. The chain employs TRBV18 and TRBJ1-1, with D possibly TRBD1 on 5 matching bases. V dropped 2 bases and J dropped 0 bases, with 10 bases sitting between them. The CDR3 covers 15 residues. Germline CDR1 is KGHSH and CDR2 is LQKENI.

V usage is TRBV15 and J usage is TRBJ1-6, with 7 bases fitting TRBD1. Germline trimming cut 3 bases from V and 11 bases from J; bases unmatched to any gene: 10. The CDR3 extends over 15 amino acids. Germline-derived CDR1 and CDR2 are LNHNV and YYDKDF (reference sequence). Here the CDR3 reads CATSRSQGGKPPLHF. The CDR3 nucleotides read TGTGCCACCAGCAGGTCACAAGGGGGCAAACCACCCCTCCACTTT.

The V gene is TRBV18, the J gene TRBJ1-5; 8 bases fit TRBD1. CDR1 is KGHSH, CDR2 LQKENI, per germline. The CDR3 has 15 residues. With V trimmed by 6 bases and J by 8 bases, 12 bases remained unmatched. The CDR3, as DNA: TGTGCCAGCTCCCTGACAGGGGAAAGGGATGAGCCCCAGCATTTT. It specifies CASSLTGERDEPQHF.

The chain links TRBV11-2 to TRBJ1-5; D is undetermined. The CDR3 runs to 13 residues. The V end was cut by 6 bases, the J end by 3 bases, with 9 bases between. CDR1 SGHAT and CDR2 FQNNGV come from the germline V gene. The CDR3 spells CASSSNFNQPQHF. Written as DNA, the CDR3 is TGTGCCAGCAGTTCCAATTTCAATCAGCCCCAGCATTTT.

The chain employs TRBV18 and TRBJ2-7; TRBD1 matches 10 bases. This CDR3 has 13 residues. The V gene's germline CDR1 is KGHSH and CDR2 LQKENI. V dropped 8 bases and J dropped 5; count of bases not matched to a gene: 6. The CDR3 coding sequence is TGTGCCAGCCGTGGGACAGGGGCTCACGAGCAGTACTTC. It encodes CASRGTGAHEQYF.

The V call is TRBV6-5, the J call TRBJ2-5; 11 nucleotides line up with TRBD2. Trimming cost V 2 bases and J 5 bases; bases outside gene matches: 7. The CDR3 is 16 amino acids. Germline CDR1 reads MNHEY; CDR2 reads SVGAGI. The CDR3 loop is CASSYGLAGGRETQYF. The CDR3 DNA follows: TGTGCCAGCAGTTACGGTCTAGCGGGGGGACGGGAGACCCAGTACTTC.

The V gene is TRBV27, the J gene TRBJ2-1; 9 nucleotides align to TRBD2. The trim removed 5 bases at V and 9 bases at J, leaving 11 bases unmatched. The CDR3 loop spans 15 amino acids. Germline loops: CDR1 MNHEY, CDR2 SMNVEV (reference sequence). For the CDR3, the DNA is TGTGCCAGCAGTCGATGGAGCGGGGGGCTCGGTGAGCAGTTCTTC. Translation: CASSRWSGGLGEQFF.

There are many counts of this clone. Additional DNA sequences in this sample encode the identical CDR3. J is TRBJ1-2 and V is TRBV4-2; no clear D gene. The CDR3 has 14 residues. CDR1 is LGHNA and CDR2 is YNFKEQ in the germline V gene. The ends were cut back, 0 bases at V and 4 bases at J, with 9 bases in the middle. CDR3 protein: CASSQDAGAYGYTF. The CDR3 DNA sequence: TGTGCCAGCAGCCAAGATGCGGGCGCCTATGGCTACACCTTC.

This clone has only one observation. This sequence joins TRBV9 and TRBJ1-1; no clear D. The CDR3 spans 12 residues. Per the germline V gene, CDR1 is SGDLS and CDR2 is YYNGEE. Trimming removed 0 bases at V and 11 bases at J, with 11 bases between. The CDR3 is CASSVAEGRAFF. In nucleotides, the CDR3 is TGTGCCAGCAGCGTAGCGGAAGGGAGGGCTTTCTTT. The whole variable domain, filled in from reference TRBV9 and TRBJ1-1, reads DSGVTQTPKHLITATGQRVTLRCSPRSGDLSVYWYQQSLDQGLQFLIQYYNGEERAKGNILERFSAQQFPDLHSELNLSSLELGDSALYFCASSVAEGRAFFGQGTRLTVV.

As for this clone: This could be a read error, since a much larger clone is one nucleotide away. Other nucleotide sequences from this sample produce the same CDR3. The chain links TRBV6-5 to TRBJ2-7, with D hard to call. The V end lost 6 bases, the J end lost 2 bases, and 5 bases lay between the germline ends. This CDR3 is 11 amino acids long. Looked up from germline, CDR1 is MNHEY and CDR2 is SVGAGI. The CDR3 sequence is CASSQTYEQYF. DNA for the CDR3: TGTGCCAGCAGCCAGACCTACGAGCAGTACTTC.

The chain has TRBV7-2 and TRBJ1-1, with unresolved D. The CDR3 runs to 11 residues. Germline V CDR1 and CDR2: SGHTA, FQGNSA. Trimming took off 5 bases at V and 9 bases at J, with 10 bases between the two ends. The CDR3 DNA reads TGTGCCAGCAGCCCCCTAGATCAAGCTTTCTTT. It specifies CASSPLDQAFF.

The chain recombines TRBV25-1 with TRBJ2-2; 9 positions agree with TRBD1. Germline V gives CDR1 MGHDK, CDR2 SYGVNS. CDR3 size: 14 residues. V lost 4 bases to trimming and J lost 6 bases; unmatched junction nucleotides: 3. CDR3 DNA sequence: TGTGCCAGCAGTGGACAGGGGGGGGCCGGGGAGCTGTTTTTT. Translated: CASSGQGGAGELFF.

The V gene is TRBV15, the J gene TRBJ2-1, with 8 nucleotides matching TRBD1. The CDR3 length is 15 residues. Germline V CDR1 and CDR2: LNHNV, YYDKDF (reference sequence). V trimming: 0 bases; J trimming: 7 bases; junction bases outside the gene matches: 5. CDR3 amino acids: CATSRDRGLVNEQFF. The CDR3 bases are TGTGCCACCAGCAGAGACAGGGGGCTTGTAAATGAGCAGTTCTTC.

The genes are TRBV5-1 and TRBJ1-4; D not resolved. The ends were cut back, 0 bases at V and 2 bases at J, with 11 bases in the middle. CDR1 is SGHRS and CDR2 is YFSETQ in the germline V gene. The CDR3 runs 16 residues. Here the CDR3 DNA reads TGCGCCAGCAGCTTGGGGTATGGGCCTACTAATGAAAAACTGTTTTTT. Protein sequence: CASSLGYGPTNEKLFF.

The rearrangement links TRBV5-6 to TRBJ1-2, with D perhaps matching TRBD1 (6 bases). From germline, CDR1 is SGHDT and CDR2 YYEEEE. Between the trimmed V and J ends, which lost 4 bases and 4 bases, there was a span of 11 bases. The CDR3 loop spans 13 amino acids. Here the CDR3 reads CASSPGGLYGYTF. CDR3 in DNA: TGTGCCAGCAGCCCGGGGGGGCTCTATGGCTACACCTTC.